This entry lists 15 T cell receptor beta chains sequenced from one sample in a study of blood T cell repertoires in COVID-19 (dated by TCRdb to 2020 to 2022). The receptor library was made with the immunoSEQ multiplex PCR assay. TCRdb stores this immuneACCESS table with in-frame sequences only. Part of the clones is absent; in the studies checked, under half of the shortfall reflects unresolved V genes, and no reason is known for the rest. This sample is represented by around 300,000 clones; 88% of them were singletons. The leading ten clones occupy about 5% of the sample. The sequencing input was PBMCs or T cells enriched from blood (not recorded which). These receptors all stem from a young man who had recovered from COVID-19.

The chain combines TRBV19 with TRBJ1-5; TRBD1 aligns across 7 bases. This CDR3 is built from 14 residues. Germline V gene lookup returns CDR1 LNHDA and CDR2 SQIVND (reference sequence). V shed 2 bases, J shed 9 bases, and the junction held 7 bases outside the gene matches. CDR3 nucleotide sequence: TGTGCCAGTAGTATAAGGGGGCAGTTCAGGCCCCAGCATTTT. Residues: CASSIRGQFRPQHF.

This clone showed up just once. The CDR3 DNA reads as TGTGCCAGCAGCGGATCAGGGGGCGCGGGAGAGACCCAGTACTTC. Its protein is CASSGSGGAGETQYF. The genes are TRBV5-4 and TRBJ2-5, with TRBD1 matching 8 bases. V lost 4 bases, J lost 4 bases, and 9 bases stayed unmatched. Per germline, CDR1 SGHNT and CDR2 YYREEE (reference sequence). The CDR3 contains 15 residues.

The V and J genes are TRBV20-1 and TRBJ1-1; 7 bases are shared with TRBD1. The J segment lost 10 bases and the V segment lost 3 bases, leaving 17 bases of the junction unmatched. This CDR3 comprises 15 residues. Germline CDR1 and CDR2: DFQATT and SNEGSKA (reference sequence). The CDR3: CSASGGTGAGILAFF. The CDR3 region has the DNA TGCAGTGCTAGTGGGGGAACAGGGGCCGGTATTTTAGCTTTCTTT.

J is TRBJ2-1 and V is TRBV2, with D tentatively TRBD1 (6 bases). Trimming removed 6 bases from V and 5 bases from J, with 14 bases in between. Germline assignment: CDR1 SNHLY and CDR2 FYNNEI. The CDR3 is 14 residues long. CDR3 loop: CASRSWGQNNEQFF. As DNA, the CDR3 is TGTGCCAGCAGGTCGTGGGGACAAAACAATGAGCAGTTCTTC.

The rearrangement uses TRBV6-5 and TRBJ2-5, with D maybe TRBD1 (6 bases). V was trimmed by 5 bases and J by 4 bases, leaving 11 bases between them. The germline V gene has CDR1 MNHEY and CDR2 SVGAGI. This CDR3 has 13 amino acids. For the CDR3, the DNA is TGTGCCAGCAGTCTACAGGGTGGAGAGACCCAGTACTTC. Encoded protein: CASSLQGGETQYF.

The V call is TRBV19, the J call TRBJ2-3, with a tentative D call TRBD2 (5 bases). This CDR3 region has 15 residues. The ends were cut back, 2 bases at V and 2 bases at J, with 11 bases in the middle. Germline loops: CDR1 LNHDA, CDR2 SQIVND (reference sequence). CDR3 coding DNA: TGTGCCAGTAGTATAAGGCCCCTAGCCACAGATACGCAGTATTTT. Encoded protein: CASSIRPLATDTQYF.

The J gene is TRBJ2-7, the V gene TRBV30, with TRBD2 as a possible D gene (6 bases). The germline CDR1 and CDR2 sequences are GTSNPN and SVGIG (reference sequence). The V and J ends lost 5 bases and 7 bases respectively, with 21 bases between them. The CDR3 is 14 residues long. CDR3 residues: CAWDLEDYRMEQYF. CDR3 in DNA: TGTGCCTGGGACCTAGAGGACTATAGAATGGAGCAGTACTTC.

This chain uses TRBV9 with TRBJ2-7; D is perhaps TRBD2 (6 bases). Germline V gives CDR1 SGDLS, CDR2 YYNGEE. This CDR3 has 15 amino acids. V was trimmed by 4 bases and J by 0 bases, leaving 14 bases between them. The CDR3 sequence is CASSQRDWDSYEQYF. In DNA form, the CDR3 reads TGTGCCAGCAGCCAACGGGACTGGGACTCCTACGAGCAGTACTTC.

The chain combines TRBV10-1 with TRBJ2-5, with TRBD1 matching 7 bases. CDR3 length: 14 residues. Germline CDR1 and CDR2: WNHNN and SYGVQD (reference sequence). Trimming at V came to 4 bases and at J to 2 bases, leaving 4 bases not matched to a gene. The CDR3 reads CASSVGTVQETQYF. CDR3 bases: TGCGCCAGCAGTGTCGGGACAGTACAAGAGACCCAGTACTTC.

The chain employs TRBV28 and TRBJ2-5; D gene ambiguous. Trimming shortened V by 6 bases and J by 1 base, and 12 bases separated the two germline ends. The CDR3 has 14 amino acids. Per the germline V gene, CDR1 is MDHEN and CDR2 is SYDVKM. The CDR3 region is CASSGDKFQETQYF. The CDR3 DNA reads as TGTGCCAGCAGCGGTGACAAGTTCCAAGAGACCCAGTACTTC.

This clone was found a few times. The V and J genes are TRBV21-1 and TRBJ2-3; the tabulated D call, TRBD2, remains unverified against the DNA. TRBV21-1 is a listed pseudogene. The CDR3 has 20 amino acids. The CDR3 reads CASSIGPGTSPPEGTDTQYF. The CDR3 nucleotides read TGTGCCAGCAGCATCGGTCCCGGGACTAGTCCACCTGAGGGCACAGATACGCAGTATTTT.

The CDR3 DNA sequence: TGTGCCAGCAGTTCTCCAGGGTTGGCCCACGGGGAGCTGTTTTTT. Protein product: CASSSPGLAHGELFF. This sequence joins TRBV6-5 and TRBJ2-2; D possibly corresponds to TRBD1 (5 bases). Per the germline V gene, CDR1 is MNHEY and CDR2 is SVGAGI. The V end was cut by 4 bases, the J end by 7 bases, with 16 bases between. This CDR3 is built from 15 residues.

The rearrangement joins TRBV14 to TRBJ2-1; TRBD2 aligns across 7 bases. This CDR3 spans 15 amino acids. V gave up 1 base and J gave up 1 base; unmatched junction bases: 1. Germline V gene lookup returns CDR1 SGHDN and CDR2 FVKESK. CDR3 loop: CASSQGRGSYNEQFF. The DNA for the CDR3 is TGTGCCAGCAGCCAAGGGCGGGGGTCCTACAATGAGCAGTTCTTC.

CDR3 in DNA: TGTGCCAGTAGTATCCCGCCTCTTGGGAGCTATGGCTACACCTTC. Translated: CASSIPPLGSYGYTF. J is TRBJ1-2 and V is TRBV19; D remains unclear. The CDR3 totals 15 residues. Trimming removed 3 bases from V and 4 bases from J, with 15 bases in between. CDR1 is LNHDA and CDR2 is SQIVND in the germline V gene (reference sequence).

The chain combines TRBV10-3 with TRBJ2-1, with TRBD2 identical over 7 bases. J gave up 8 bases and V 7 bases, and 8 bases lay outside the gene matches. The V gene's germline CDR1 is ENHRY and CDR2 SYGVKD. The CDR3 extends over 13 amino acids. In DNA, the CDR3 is TGTGCCATCACCGGACCCCGGGGGGATGAGCAGTTCTTC. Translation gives CAITGPRGDEQFF.